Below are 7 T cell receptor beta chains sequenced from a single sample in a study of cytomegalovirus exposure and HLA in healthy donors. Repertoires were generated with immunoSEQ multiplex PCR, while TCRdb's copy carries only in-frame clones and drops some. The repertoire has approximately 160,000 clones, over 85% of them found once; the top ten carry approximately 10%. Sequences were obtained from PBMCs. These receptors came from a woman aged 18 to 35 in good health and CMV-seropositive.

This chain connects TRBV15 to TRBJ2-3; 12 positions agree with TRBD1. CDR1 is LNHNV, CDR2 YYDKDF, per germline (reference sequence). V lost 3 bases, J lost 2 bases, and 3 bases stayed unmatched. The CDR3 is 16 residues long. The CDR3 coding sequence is TGTGCCACCAGCAGCCCGGGACAGGGGGCCACAGATACGCAGTATTTT. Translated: CATSSPGQGATDTQYF.

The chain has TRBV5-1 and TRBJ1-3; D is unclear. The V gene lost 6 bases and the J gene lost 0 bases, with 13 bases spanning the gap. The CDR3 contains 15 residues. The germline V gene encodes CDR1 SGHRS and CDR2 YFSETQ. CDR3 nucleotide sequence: TGCGCCAGCACTATAGACATGTCCTCTGGAAACACCATATATTTT. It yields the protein CASTIDMSSGNTIYF.

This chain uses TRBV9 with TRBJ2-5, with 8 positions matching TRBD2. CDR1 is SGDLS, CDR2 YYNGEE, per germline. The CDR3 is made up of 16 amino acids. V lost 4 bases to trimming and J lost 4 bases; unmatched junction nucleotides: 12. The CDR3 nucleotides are TGTGCCAGCAGCATTCAAGGCGGGGGGTTTGGAGAGACCCAGTACTTC. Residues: CASSIQGGGFGETQYF.

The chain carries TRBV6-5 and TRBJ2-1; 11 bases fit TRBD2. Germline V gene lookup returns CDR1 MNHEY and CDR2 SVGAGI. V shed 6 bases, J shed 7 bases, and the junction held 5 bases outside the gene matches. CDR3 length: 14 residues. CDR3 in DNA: TGTGCCAGCAGACTGGGACTAGCGGTAAATGAGCAGTTCTTC. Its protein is CASRLGLAVNEQFF.

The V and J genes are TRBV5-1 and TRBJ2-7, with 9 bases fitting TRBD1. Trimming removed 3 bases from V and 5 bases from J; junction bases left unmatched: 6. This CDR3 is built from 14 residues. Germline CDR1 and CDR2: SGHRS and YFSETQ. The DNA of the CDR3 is TGCGCCAGCAGCTCCTGGACAGGGGTGAACGAGCAGTACTTC. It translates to CASSSWTGVNEQYF.

The CDR3 region has the DNA TGTGCCAGCAGGGGACTAGCGGGTTCCTACGAGCAGTACTTC. Amino acids: CASRGLAGSYEQYF. The gene calls are TRBV7-2 and TRBJ2-7, with 12 bases fitting TRBD2. The V and J ends lost 6 bases and 1 base, in that order; junction bases with no gene match: 1. Germline-derived CDR1 and CDR2 are SGHTA and FQGNSA. The CDR3 length is 14 residues. The full variable domain, its missing parts supplied by reference TRBV7-2 and TRBJ2-7, is GAGVSQSPSNKVTEKGKDVELRCDPISGHTALYWYRQSLGQGLEFLIYFQGNSAPDKSGLPSDRFSAERTGGSVSTLTIQRTQQEDSAVYLCASRGLAGSYEQYFGPGTRLTVT.

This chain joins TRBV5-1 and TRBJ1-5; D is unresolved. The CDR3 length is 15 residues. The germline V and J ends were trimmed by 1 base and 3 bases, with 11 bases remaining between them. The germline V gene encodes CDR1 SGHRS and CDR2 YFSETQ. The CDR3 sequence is CASSLTAGSNQPQHF. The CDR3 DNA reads TGCGCCAGCAGCTTGACGGCGGGGTCCAATCAGCCCCAGCATTTT.